This record covers a single T cell receptor beta chain. Its antigen is still unknown. 13 Jbeta primers and 60 Vbeta primers were used for the PCR. The assay was immunoSEQ multiplex PCR, and TCRdb's table has in-frame clones only and misses some. The sample includes roughly 120,000 clones, approximately 80% seen only once; the top ten take around 13%. Germline V gene data show CDR1 as SGHAT and CDR2 as FQNNGV. The length of the CDR3 is 13 residues. Trimming took 3 bases from V and 4 from J, leaving 10 bases between them. This record belongs to a study of cytomegalovirus exposure and HLA in healthy donors. Study-level points and caveats: There were some V segments, including TRBV6-2 and TRBV6-3, excluded as indistinguishable.

Sequencing was performed on PBMCs. The sequence came from a woman in her thirties or forties in good health and CMV-seropositive. The chain carries TRBV11-2 and TRBJ2-7; D possibly corresponds to TRBD2 (6 bases). The CDR3 region has the DNA TGTGCCAGCAGCTTCGGGAGTAAGTACGAGCAGTACTTC. Protein sequence: CASSFGSKYEQYF. The whole variable domain, remainder taken from reference TRBV11-2 and TRBJ2-7, is EAGVAQSPRYKIIEKRQSVAFWCNPISGHATLYWYQQILGQGPKLLIQFQNNGVVDDSQLPKDRFSAERLKGVDSTLKIQPAKLEDSAVYLCASSFGSKYEQYFGPGTRLTVT.